The T cell receptor beta chain described here comes from a study of shared clonotypes between healthy human individuals (dated by TCRdb to 2020 to 2022). As for the study more broadly: Three men and two women, aged 18 to 49 years, made up the cohort. For each donor, CD4 naive and CD4 memory were each given three plates, CD8 naive was given two plates, and CD8 memory was given one plate. Libraries were prepared and TCR repertoires were sequenced by different laboratories using diverse techniques, in order to increase sequencing depth and limit assay-specific biases. Between about 0.8 and 8.9 billion PBMCs per donor were obtained by leukapheresis. Blood TCR repertoires of a handful of healthy adults were deeply sequenced to estimate repertoire size and the extent of clonotype sharing between individuals. The full study reports these points: Sharing across a few donors was observed for 4.5% to 6.5% of naive CD4, 3% to 3.5% of naive CD8, about 2.5% of memory CD4, and about 0.39% of memory CD8 clonotypes. Because the study included a small number of donors, the genetic and exposure-history diversity represented was limited. Based on pairwise subsampling, the degree of clonotype sharing among donors was expected to be affected by sequencing depth. Larger estimated clonotype richness was generally found for naive subsets than for memory subsets. Only blood was sampled, and tissue TCR repertoires likely differ from those in blood. Compared with non-shared clonotypes, the clonotypes found in all four sorted-subset donors had higher generation probabilities. Even with the large sequencing depth, rarefaction of the sorted-subset datasets indicated that sequencing was incomplete.

TCR CDR3 regions were amplified from genomic DNA by multiplex PCR using the deep immunoSEQ assay. Genomic DNA extracted from each cell subset was distributed evenly over all wells of several immunoSEQ 96-well plates, and each plate served as one replicate. For sorted subsets, roughly 0.2 ug genomic DNA, equal to tens of thousands of T cell genomes, was loaded into each replicate PCR. Purified libraries were quantified with a Qubit 3.0 fluorometer, sized on a Bioanalyzer 2100, and re-quantified with the KAPA Library Quantification kit. Every immunoSEQ 96-well plate was sequenced on a separate single-read 150-cycle Illumina NextSeq 550 flow cell. For the original study's pipeline: Because only junctional sequences without quality scores were contained in the immunoSEQ output, filtering matching that applied to full-length reads could not be performed. To assign V/J genes and CDR3, sequences were annotated using PyIR, a Python wrapper for IgBLAST v1.9, with IMGT germline references. Any read was removed if the V/J assignment was weak (E-value above 1e-6), the CDR3 was missing, or the read contained stop codons, out-of-frame junctions, or ambiguous translated residues. V3J clonotypes were defined by identical inferred V gene, J gene, and CDR3 amino acid sequence. To compute the percentage overlap between repertoires, the number of shared unique clonotypes was divided by the size of the smaller repertoire. RTK rarefaction, the Chao1 estimator, and Recon v2.1 estimates of unobserved clonotypes were used to assess repertoire richness. Generation probabilities were computed with OLGA for all TCRbeta clonotypes obtained by the gDNA method from a few donors. As stored in TCRdb, this immuneACCESS dataset retains in-frame rearrangements with V and J assigned. A fraction of the clones does not appear; measured against another copy, unresolved V genes explain less than half of the discrepancy, and the remainder lacks a known reason. Clone size and V and J calls were adopted from that table, with D and trimming inferred from the DNA. For this sample the table gives roughly 530,000 clones, of which around 96% were detected only once. Of the sample, about 0.064% is held by the ten largest clones.

The donors were healthy, HIV-negative adults with no recently reported acute infections or vaccinations. Every donor was a Caucasian adult living in Nashville, Tennessee, USA. CD4+ T cells were enriched through magnetic negative selection, after which naive cells were positively selected on CD45RA and the remaining negative fraction served as the memory subset. Blood was collected by leukapheresis, and PBMCs were isolated by Ficoll-Histopaque density gradient centrifugation and then cryopreserved in liquid nitrogen vapor phase. Analytical flow cytometry was used to check the purity and quantity of each magnetically sorted T cell population. Genomic DNA was isolated from every sorted fraction and measured by UV absorbance on a Nanodrop 2000c. CDR1 is given as KGHSH and CDR2 as LQKENI, both from the germline V gene. From the cysteine up to the phenylalanine, the CDR3 has a length of 14 residues. Left in the record is the CDR3 DNA by itself, 42 bases read in frame from the first base. V loses 2 bases at its end and J loses 7 bases; junction bases beyond the gene matches: 5.

Concerning this clone itself: It has no known antigen specificity. Within one base of it there is no much larger clone, and no base qualities were kept.

The chain was built from TRBV18 and TRBJ2-1; 7 middle bases align to TRBD2. The receptor's source is a woman in her twenties or thirties in good health. Specimen: naive CD4+ T cells sorted from blood. The label giving this sample's cell subset or site can be read as: CD45RA+ positively selected. The CDR3 in this case is CASSPSREGNEQFF. At the DNA level, the sequence is TGTGCCAGCTCACCATCGAGGGAGGGAAATGAGCAGTTCTTC.